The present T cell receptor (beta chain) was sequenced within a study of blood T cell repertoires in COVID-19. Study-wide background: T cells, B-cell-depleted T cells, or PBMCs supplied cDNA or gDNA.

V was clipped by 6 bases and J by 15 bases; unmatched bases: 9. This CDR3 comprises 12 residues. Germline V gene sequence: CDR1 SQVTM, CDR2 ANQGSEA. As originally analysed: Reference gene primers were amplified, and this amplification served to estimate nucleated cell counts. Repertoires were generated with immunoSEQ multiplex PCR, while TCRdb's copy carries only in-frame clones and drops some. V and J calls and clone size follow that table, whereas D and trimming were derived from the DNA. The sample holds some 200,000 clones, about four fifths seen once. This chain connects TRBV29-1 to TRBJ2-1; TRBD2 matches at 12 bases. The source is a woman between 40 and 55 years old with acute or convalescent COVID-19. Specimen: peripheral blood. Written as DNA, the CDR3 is TGCAGCGTCAGACTAGCGGGAGTGAGGGTGTTCTTC. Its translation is CSVRLAGVRVFF.